The 13 T cell receptor beta chains below were found in one sample sequenced in a study of cytomegalovirus exposure and HLA in healthy donors (dated by TCRdb to 2016 to 2017). The library was generated by the immunoSEQ multiplex PCR assay. For the multiplex PCR, a mixture combining 60 forward primers for TCR Vbeta segments and 13 reverse primers for TCR Jbeta segments was used. Sourced from immuneACCESS, this table was stored by TCRdb with only in-frame sequences that have V and J called. A share of the clones is absent; for the studies checked, an unresolved V gene accounts for under half, and the remainder has no known explanation. The sample table contains about 130,000 clones; only one count was recorded for approximately 85% of them. The leading ten clones occupy about 7% of the sample. Sequenced sample: PBMCs. These receptors were taken from a woman aged 25 to 39 in good health and CMV-seropositive.

The table lists this clone with a count of one. The chain has TRBV7-9 and TRBJ2-3; 9 nucleotides match TRBD2. This CDR3 is built from 17 residues. Germline loops: CDR1 SEHNR, CDR2 FQNEAQ (reference sequence). J was trimmed by 1 base and V by 8 bases; bases with no gene match: 13. Here the CDR3 DNA reads TGTGCCAGCCGTTTGGCTAGCGGGGCGGGAGGCACAGATACGCAGTATTTT. Its protein product is CASRLASGAGGTDTQYF.

This clone has just one count. The chain links TRBV19 to TRBJ2-7; 7 nucleotides agree with TRBD1. Per the germline V gene, CDR1 is LNHDA and CDR2 is SQIVND (reference sequence). V lost 10 bases, J lost 1 base, and 7 bases stayed unmatched. There are 13 residues in the CDR3. CDR3 sequence: CATSDRSSYEQYF. CDR3 coding DNA: TGTGCCACCTCGGACAGGAGTTCCTACGAGCAGTACTTC.

The V and J genes are TRBV7-9 and TRBJ2-7, with 9 bases that match TRBD1. After removal of 4 bases from V and 4 bases from J, the junction contained 8 bases not matched to a gene. CDR1 is SEHNR, CDR2 FQNEAQ, per germline (reference sequence). The CDR3 has 15 amino acids. The CDR3 nucleotides are TGTGCCAGCAGCTCCCGACAGGGGGGGTGGTACGAGCAGTACTTC. Translation: CASSSRQGGWYEQYF.

This clone showed up just once. V usage is TRBV19 and J usage is TRBJ1-1, with D maybe TRBD1 (5 bases). V lost 6 bases to trimming and J lost 0 bases, with 14 bases between them. This CDR3 spans 15 amino acids. Germline CDR1 reads LNHDA; CDR2 reads SQIVND (reference sequence). The CDR3 region is CASSPGGFMNTEAFF. The CDR3 DNA is TGTGCCAGTAGCCCCGGGGGATTTATGAACACTGAAGCTTTCTTT.

The genes are TRBV30 and TRBJ1-6; no clear D. Germline V gene lookup returns CDR1 GTSNPN and CDR2 SVGIG (reference sequence). The CDR3 totals 11 residues. V was shortened by 5 bases and J by 7 bases, with 6 bases between the two germline ends. The CDR3 nucleotides read TGTGCCTGGGGCACAAATTCACCCCTCCACTTT. It yields the protein CAWGTNSPLHF.

The rearrangement uses TRBV10-3 and TRBJ2-7; 8 bases are shared with TRBD2. The CDR3 covers 17 residues. Per the germline V gene, CDR1 is ENHRY and CDR2 is SYGVKD. With 6 bases clipped from V and 4 bases from J, the junction kept 17 bases outside the gene matches. CDR3 sequence reads: CAISYQLGGGDKYEQYF. For the CDR3, the DNA is TGTGCCATCAGCTACCAACTCGGGGGGGGCGATAAGTACGAGCAGTACTTC.

This sequence joins TRBV5-1 and TRBJ1-1; tentatively, D is TRBD1 (5 bases). The CDR3 is 14 residues long. The germline V gene encodes CDR1 SGHRS and CDR2 YFSETQ. V was pared by 4 bases and J by 5 bases, with 15 bases between. Written as DNA, the CDR3 is TGCGCCAGCAGCGGGAGGGGCGAAGATACTGAAGCTTTCTTT. Its protein is CASSGRGEDTEAFF.

The rearrangement links TRBV9 to TRBJ1-4; TRBD1 might be the D (5 bases). The germline V and J ends were trimmed by 3 bases and 6 bases, with 15 bases remaining between them. The CDR3 has 15 amino acids. Germline V gene data show CDR1 as SGDLS and CDR2 as YYNGEE. This chain's CDR3 is CASSAGVKEDEKLFF. The CDR3 bases are TGTGCCAGCAGCGCGGGGGTCAAGGAGGATGAAAAACTGTTTTTT.

In its sample, this clone was seen a few times. V usage is TRBV4-1 and J usage is TRBJ2-3; 10 bases map to TRBD2. The CDR3 covers 17 residues. Trimming cost V 1 base and J 10 bases; bases outside gene matches: 14. From germline, CDR1 is MGHRA and CDR2 YSYEKL. The CDR3: CASSQGVAGGNTLPQYF. CDR3 coding DNA: TGCGCCAGCAGCCAAGGCGTAGCGGGGGGCAACACTCTTCCGCAGTATTTT.

This chain uses TRBV7-9 with TRBJ1-4; 10 nucleotides match TRBD1. Germline loops: CDR1 SEHNR, CDR2 FQNEAQ (reference sequence). This CDR3 is built from 15 residues. The ends lost 5 bases at V and 6 bases at J; junction bases unmatched: 6. CDR3 region: CASSSRDRGYEKLFF. The CDR3 DNA follows: TGTGCCAGCAGCAGCAGGGACAGGGGCTATGAAAAACTGTTTTTT.

The rearrangement joins TRBV28 to TRBJ2-5; no clear D gene. Trimming cost V 6 bases and J 2 bases, with 13 bases left between them. The CDR3 consists of 14 residues. Looked up from germline, CDR1 is MDHEN and CDR2 is SYDVKM. The CDR3: CASRGSLFQETQYF. DNA of the CDR3: TGTGCCAGCAGGGGCAGCCTTTTTCAAGAGACCCAGTACTTC.

This chain links TRBV20-1 with TRBJ1-2, with D unclear. The germline V gene encodes CDR1 DFQATT and CDR2 SNEGSKA (reference sequence). There are 11 residues in the CDR3. The germline V and J ends were trimmed by 6 bases and 4 bases, with 9 bases remaining between them. The chain's CDR3 is CSALPGYGYTF. The CDR3 bases are TGCAGTGCCCTTCCGGGCTATGGCTACACCTTC.

In DNA, the CDR3 is TGTGCCAGCAGTTACTCCCATGCTAGCGATGAGCAGTTCTTC. Its translation is CASSYSHASDEQFF. The rearrangement joins TRBV6-5 to TRBJ2-1; D may be TRBD2 (6 bases). The V end lost 0 bases, the J end lost 8 bases, and 11 bases lay between the germline ends. The germline V gene has CDR1 MNHEY and CDR2 SVGAGI. The CDR3 consists of 14 residues.